Listed below are T cell receptor beta chains from one sample, sequenced in a study of T cells after yellow fever vaccination. TCRdb processed the 5' RACE reads anew with MiXCR; each CDR3 protein has one entry. Of around 500,000 distinct CDR3 sequences listed, just over 20% are singletons. Source: PBMCs, taken less than 25 days after the first yellow fever vaccination. Source of these receptors: a man younger than 35 who received the YFV17D yellow fever vaccine. Both conserved end residues are part of each CDR3. The order of the fields is V gene, J gene, clone size, D gene, CDR3 protein, CDR3 DNA. A D gene is named only where the DNA matches it firmly. A clone size is listed for some rows: how often the clone was seen (once, few, many), or a class if it is expanded.

V gene: TRBV9
J gene: TRBJ2-3
clone size: -
D gene: -
CDR3 protein: CASTRDLAPDTQYF
CDR3 DNA: TGTGCCAGCACCCGGGATCTAGCTCCAGATACGCAGTATTTT

V gene: TRBV4-1
J gene: TRBJ2-3
clone size: few
D gene: TRBD2
CDR3 protein: CASTPGLAGGPRPGDTQYF
CDR3 DNA: TGCGCCAGCACCCCAGGACTAGCGGGGGGGCCCCGGCCGGGAGATACGCAGTATTTT

V gene: TRBV5-8
J gene: TRBJ2-4
clone size: -
D gene: -
CDR3 protein: CASSFFRGEAKNIQYF
CDR3 DNA: TGTGCCAGCAGCTTTTTCAGGGGTGAGGCCAAAAACATTCAGTACTTC

V gene: TRBV5-8
J gene: TRBJ1-1
clone size: few
D gene: -
CDR3 protein: CASSPSLGTSTEAFF
CDR3 DNA: TGTGCCAGCAGCCCGAGTTTGGGGACGAGCACTGAAGCTTTCTTT

V gene: TRBV5-1
J gene: TRBJ2-1
clone size: -
D gene: -
CDR3 protein: CASSSYIGPYNEQFF
CDR3 DNA: TGCGCCAGCAGCTCATACATCGGTCCGTACAATGAGCAGTTCTTC

V gene: TRBV10-2
J gene: TRBJ1-5
clone size: -
D gene: -
CDR3 protein: CASRGGQVREQPQHF
CDR3 DNA: TGCGCCAGCAGAGGCGGTCAGGTGCGGGAACAGCCCCAGCATTTT

V gene: TRBV29-1
J gene: TRBJ2-1
clone size: -
D gene: TRBD2
CDR3 protein: CSVLREGTNEQFF
CDR3 DNA: TGCAGCGTTCTTAGGGAGGGAACCAATGAGCAGTTCTTC

V gene: TRBV18
J gene: TRBJ2-5
clone size: -
D gene: -
CDR3 protein: CASSPPSLKETQYF
CDR3 DNA: TGTGCCAGCTCACCACCTAGTCTAAAAGAGACCCAGTACTTC

V gene: TRBV7-8
J gene: TRBJ2-5
clone size: few
D gene: -
CDR3 protein: CASSLEAGTQDGETQYF
CDR3 DNA: TGTGCCAGCAGCTTAGAGGCAGGGACACAGGACGGAGAGACCCAGTACTTC

V gene: TRBV7-8
J gene: TRBJ2-3
clone size: -
D gene: -
CDR3 protein: CASSPPKIDTQYF
CDR3 DNA: TGTGCCAGCAGCCCCCCCAAAATAGATACGCAGTATTTT

V gene: TRBV5-1
J gene: TRBJ2-7
clone size: -
D gene: TRBD1
CDR3 protein: CASSPGQGIRAYEQYF
CDR3 DNA: TGCGCCAGCAGCCCCGGACAGGGGATAAGGGCCTACGAGCAGTACTTC

V gene: TRBV3-1
J gene: TRBJ2-5
clone size: -
D gene: TRBD2
CDR3 protein: CASSQDLAGGFQETQYF
CDR3 DNA: TGTGCCAGCAGCCAAGATTTAGCGGGCGGGTTCCAAGAGACCCAGTACTTC

V gene: TRBV5-5
J gene: TRBJ2-2
clone size: few
D gene: TRBD1
CDR3 protein: CASSGQGRNTGELFF
CDR3 DNA: TGTGCCAGCAGCGGACAGGGGCGTAACACCGGGGAGCTGTTTTTT

V gene: TRBV4-2
J gene: TRBJ2-7
clone size: -
D gene: -
CDR3 protein: CASSPAAVYEQYF
CDR3 DNA: TGTGCCAGCAGCCCTGCAGCGGTCTACGAGCAGTACTTC

V gene: TRBV12-3/TRBV12-4
J gene: TRBJ1-6
clone size: once
D gene: TRBD1
CDR3 protein: CASSWDSFNSPLHF
CDR3 DNA: TGTGCCAGCAGTTGGGACAGCTTTAATTCACCCCTCCACTTT

V gene: TRBV12-3/TRBV12-4
J gene: TRBJ1-1
clone size: -
D gene: -
CDR3 protein: CASSLKSQAFF
CDR3 DNA: TGTGCCAGCAGTTTAAAATCACAAGCTTTCTTT

V gene: TRBV7-2
J gene: TRBJ2-1
clone size: -
D gene: TRBD1
CDR3 protein: CASSQGSGGQFF
CDR3 DNA: TGTGCCAGCAGCCAAGGGTCAGGGGGACAGTTCTTC

V gene: TRBV7-4
J gene: TRBJ1-6
clone size: -
D gene: TRBD1
CDR3 protein: CASLLRPGGVSYNSPLHF
CDR3 DNA: TGTGCCAGCTTACTAAGGCCAGGGGGCGTTTCCTATAATTCACCCCTCCACTTT

V gene: TRBV6-4
J gene: TRBJ2-2
clone size: -
D gene: -
CDR3 protein: CASSEKGGGGELFF
CDR3 DNA: TGTGCCAGCAGTGAGAAGGGAGGTGGCGGGGAGCTGTTTTTT

V gene: TRBV18
J gene: TRBJ1-6
clone size: -
D gene: -
CDR3 protein: CASSPHPRGNSPLHF
CDR3 DNA: TGTGCCAGCTCACCACATCCCAGGGGTAATTCACCCCTCCACTTT

V gene: TRBV2
J gene: TRBJ1-2
clone size: -
D gene: -
CDR3 protein: CASSGVAGGYTF
CDR3 DNA: TGTGCCAGCAGCGGAGTAGCTGGGGGCTACACCTTC

V gene: TRBV5-1
J gene: TRBJ2-1
clone size: few
D gene: -
CDR3 protein: CASSFGPTGNEQFF
CDR3 DNA: TGCGCCAGCAGCTTCGGACCTACAGGCAATGAGCAGTTCTTC

V gene: TRBV7-2
J gene: TRBJ2-3
clone size: -
D gene: -
CDR3 protein: CASSSPSDTQYF
CDR3 DNA: TGTGCCAGCAGCTCCCCATCAGATACGCAGTATTTT

V gene: TRBV13
J gene: TRBJ1-2
clone size: -
D gene: TRBD1
CDR3 protein: CASSPRQGGGYTF
CDR3 DNA: TGTGCCAGCAGCCCGAGACAGGGTGGTGGCTACACCTTC

V gene: TRBV11-2
J gene: TRBJ1-1
clone size: -
D gene: TRBD1
CDR3 protein: CASSSRGDRTEAFF
CDR3 DNA: TGTGCCAGCAGCTCCCGGGGGGACAGGACTGAAGCTTTCTTT

V gene: TRBV29-1
J gene: TRBJ1-2
clone size: -
D gene: -
CDR3 protein: CSYTSNYGYTF
CDR3 DNA: TGCAGCTACACAAGTAACTATGGCTACACCTTC

V gene: TRBV20-1
J gene: TRBJ2-7
clone size: -
D gene: -
CDR3 protein: CSAPGGYEQYF
CDR3 DNA: TGCAGTGCTCCCGGGGGATACGAGCAGTACTTC

V gene: TRBV11-2
J gene: TRBJ2-1
clone size: few
D gene: TRBD2
CDR3 protein: CASSLDLWRGGNEQFF
CDR3 DNA: TGTGCCAGCAGCTTAGATCTTTGGCGGGGGGGCAATGAGCAGTTCTTC

V gene: TRBV4-3
J gene: TRBJ1-3
clone size: few
D gene: -
CDR3 protein: CASSVHEPTSGNTIYF
CDR3 DNA: TGCGCCAGCAGCGTACACGAACCCACCTCTGGAAACACCATATATTTT

V gene: TRBV6-2/TRBV6-3
J gene: TRBJ1-6
clone size: -
D gene: TRBD1
CDR3 protein: CASNHAGQGNSPLHF
CDR3 DNA: TGTGCCAGCAACCATGCGGGACAGGGGAATTCACCCCTCCACTTT

V gene: TRBV5-1
J gene: TRBJ2-3
clone size: many
D gene: -
CDR3 protein: CASSLDPLADTQYF
CDR3 DNA: TGCGCCAGCAGCTTGGACCCCCTAGCGGATACGCAGTATTTT

V gene: TRBV5-1
J gene: TRBJ2-3
clone size: few
D gene: -
CDR3 protein: CASSPDGGFTDTQYF
CDR3 DNA: TGCGCCAGCAGCCCGGATGGGGGCTTTACAGATACGCAGTATTTT

V gene: TRBV4-1
J gene: TRBJ1-1
clone size: many
D gene: -
CDR3 protein: CASSHRGKTAEDTEAFF
CDR3 DNA: TGCGCCAGCAGCCACCGGGGGAAGACGGCAGAGGACACTGAAGCTTTCTTT

V gene: TRBV20-1
J gene: TRBJ2-2
clone size: -
D gene: -
CDR3 protein: CQGRELDTGELFF
CDR3 DNA: TGCCAGGGGCGGGAGTTGGACACCGGGGAGCTGTTTTTT

V gene: TRBV9
J gene: TRBJ2-3
clone size: -
D gene: -
CDR3 protein: CASSVAGQGEVSQYF
CDR3 DNA: TGTGCCAGCAGCGTAGCTGGGCAGGGAGAAGTTTCGCAGTATTTT